This T cell receptor (beta chain) was recovered during a study of human T cells and chemical hapten exposure. For the study at large: For sensitization, 2% DPC was applied to an approximately 2 cm by approximately 2 cm patch of upper inner arm skin.

Time point reported: pre-sensitization, week 0. Treatment: therapeutic diphenylcyclopropenone sensitization with weekly scalp DPC. Each patch test followed a blood draw. The V segment lost 7 bases and the J segment 5 bases; nucleotides outside the gene matches: 9. Germline CDR1 and CDR2: MDHEN and SYDVKM. This CDR3 has 14 amino acids. Via MiXCR, TCRdb re-called the RACE reads, giving one row per CDR3 protein. The sample consists of approximately 260,000 distinct CDR3 sequences, approximately 8.4% of them appearing once. This TCR came from a middle-aged woman with alopecia areata. Some clones in this sample may be carry-over from other donors' samples. This sample comprised whole blood, obtained in connection with sensitization to the hapten diphenylcyclopropenone (DPC). The chain has TRBV28 and TRBJ1-2; 8 bases line up with TRBD1. In DNA, the CDR3 is TGTGCCAGCAATCAACCAGGGGGCCTTTATGGCTACACCTTC. Its translation is CASNQPGGLYGYTF.